Listed below are T cell receptor beta chains from one sample, sequenced in a study of shared clonotypes between healthy human individuals. The table came from immunoSEQ multiplex PCR; TCRdb's copy has only in-frame clones and leaves some out. Of 2 million to 2.5 million clones listed, more than 80% were seen once; the top ten hold under 0.45%. Specimen: naive CD4+ T cells from PBMCs. All receptors derive from a young man in good health. Some clones in this sample may be carry-over from other donors' samples. Each CDR3 is given with its conserved first and last residue. A D gene is named only where the DNA matches it firmly. Some rows have no size entry. The others give once, few or many, or a class for an expanded clone.

v_call	j_call	d_call	clone_size	cdr3_aa	cdr3_nt
TRBV11-2	TRBJ2-7	TRBD2	-	CASSLDFGGRYEQYF	TGTGCCAGCAGCTTAGACTTTGGCGGGAGATACGAGCAGTACTTC
TRBV18	TRBJ2-5	-	-	CASSPFTGTQETQYF	TGTGCCAGCTCACCATTTACTGGGACTCAAGAGACCCAGTACTTC
TRBV7-2	TRBJ1-1	-	-	CASSLAGINTEAFF	TGTGCCAGCAGCTTAGCGGGGATAAACACTGAAGCTTTCTTT
TRBV5-1	TRBJ2-7	-	-	CASSLEVSSSYEQYF	TGCGCCAGCAGCTTGGAGGTTTCAAGCTCCTACGAGCAGTACTTC
TRBV25-1	TRBJ1-2	-	-	CASRVEGVDGYTF	TGTGCCAGCAGGGTGGAGGGTGTTGATGGCTACACCTTC
TRBV18	TRBJ1-4	-	once	CASSAAEKLFF	TGTGCCAGCTCGGCCGCTGAAAAACTGTTTTTT
TRBV19	TRBJ1-4	-	once	CATRDGGATNEKLFF	TGTGCCACTCGGGACGGAGGTGCAACTAATGAAAAACTGTTTTTT
TRBV28	TRBJ2-7	TRBD1	-	CASRGTVNSYEQYF	TGTGCCAGCAGGGGGACAGTCAATTCTTACGAGCAGTACTTC
TRBV5-1	TRBJ2-3	-	-	CASSFSGATGTQYF	TGCGCCAGCAGCTTTTCCGGGGCGACAGGTACGCAGTATTTT
TRBV20-1	TRBJ2-1	-	-	CSASHRDRQFF	TGCAGTGCTAGCCACCGGGACCGGCAGTTCTTC
TRBV28	TRBJ2-3	-	-	CASSFLSGGGDTQYF	TGTGCCAGCAGTTTTTTGTCTGGGGGCGGAGATACGCAGTATTTT
TRBV27	TRBJ2-7	-	-	CASSLYLEAYEQYF	TGTGCCAGCAGTTTATATCTAGAAGCCTACGAGCAGTACTTC
TRBV7-8	TRBJ2-6	-	few	CASSLGGAAGANVLTF	TGTGCCAGCAGCTTAGGAGGCGCCGCTGGGGCCAACGTCCTGACTTTC
TRBV25-1	TRBJ2-1	TRBD2	once	CASSESLAGGWGEQFF	TGTGCCAGCAGTGAATCACTAGCGGGAGGATGGGGTGAGCAGTTCTTC
TRBV7-2	TRBJ2-7	TRBD1	-	CASSLSQGDEQYF	TGTGCCAGCAGCTTATCACAGGGGGACGAGCAGTACTTC
TRBV27	TRBJ2-2	-	-	CASSLSPAGELFF	TGTGCCAGCAGTCTCAGTCCCGCGGGGGAGCTGTTTTTT
TRBV5-1	TRBJ1-1	-	-	CASSAQGWGNTEAFF	TGCGCCAGCAGCGCCCAGGGGTGGGGGAACACTGAAGCTTTCTTT
TRBV7-9	TRBJ2-5	TRBD1	-	CASSLVGTGQETQYF	TGTGCCAGCAGCTTAGTAGGGACAGGACAAGAGACCCAGTACTTC
TRBV28	TRBJ2-1	TRBD2	-	CASSPRGVVSYNEQFF	TGTGCCAGCAGCCCTCGGGGGGTGGTCTCCTACAATGAGCAGTTCTTC
TRBV6-5	TRBJ1-4	TRBD1	-	CASTDRVGEKLFF	TGTGCCAGTACCGACAGGGTTGGGGAAAAACTGTTTTTT
TRBV29-1	TRBJ1-3	-	-	CSVEALSGNTIYF	TGCAGCGTTGAGGCCCTTTCGGGAAACACCATATATTTT
TRBV18	TRBJ2-7	TRBD2	-	CASSPGTTAYEQYF	TGTGCCAGCTCACCTGGGACTACGGCCTACGAGCAGTACTTC
TRBV7-2	TRBJ2-7	TRBD2	-	CASSSRAGVVYEQYF	TGTGCCAGCAGCTCCCGAGCGGGAGTGGTCTACGAGCAGTACTTC
TRBV30	TRBJ2-7	-	-	CAWSRGSENYEQYF	TGTGCCTGGTCGCGGGGATCTGAAAACTACGAGCAGTACTTC
TRBV7-3	TRBJ1-2	TRBD1	-	CASSPGTGMSYGYTF	TGTGCCAGCAGTCCCGGGACAGGGATGTCCTATGGCTACACCTTC
TRBV30	TRBJ1-2	-	-	CAWSGNYGYTF	TGTGCCTGGAGTGGAAACTATGGCTACACCTTC
TRBV6-5	TRBJ1-1	TRBD1	-	CASSRQGASNTEAFF	TGTGCCAGCAGTCGGCAGGGGGCTTCGAACACTGAAGCTTTCTTT
TRBV5-4	TRBJ2-1	TRBD2	-	CASSASTSGNNEQFF	TGTGCCAGCAGCGCATCGACTAGCGGGAACAATGAGCAGTTCTTC
TRBV28	TRBJ1-4	TRBD1	-	CASSLSPGTGFGNEKLFF	TGTGCCAGCAGTTTATCCCCCGGGACAGGGTTCGGTAATGAAAAACTGTTTTTT
TRBV2	TRBJ1-5	TRBD1	-	CASKTGEGQPQHF	TGTGCCAGCAAGACAGGGGAGGGTCAGCCCCAGCATTTT
TRBV4-3	TRBJ1-4	TRBD1	-	CASSQDQGVAPGKLFF	TGCGCCAGCAGCCAAGATCAGGGGGTTGCCCCTGGAAAACTGTTTTTT
TRBV6-6	TRBJ1-5	-	-	CASRREGGSGVQPQHF	TGTGCCAGCAGAAGGGAAGGAGGTTCCGGGGTTCAGCCCCAGCATTTT
TRBV5-1	TRBJ1-3	-	-	CASSVGWGTSGNTIYF	TGCGCCAGCAGTGTGGGGTGGGGGACCTCTGGAAACACCATATATTTT
TRBV7-7	TRBJ2-1	-	-	CASSSSVYNEQFF	TGTGCCAGCAGCTCCTCCGTGTACAATGAGCAGTTCTTC
TRBV2	TRBJ2-1	-	-	CASSGAGNGQFF	TGTGCCAGCAGTGGGGCAGGGAATGGGCAGTTCTTC
TRBV7-4	TRBJ1-5	-	-	CASSLVARPTPSNQPQHF	TGTGCCAGCAGCTTAGTTGCTCGGCCAACACCATCCAATCAGCCCCAGCATTTT
TRBV6-5	TRBJ2-5	-	-	CASRSTKAGGETQYF	TGTGCCAGCAGATCGACCAAAGCGGGCGGAGAGACCCAGTACTTC
TRBV10-1	TRBJ2-7	TRBD2	-	CASSEGGLAGYEQYF	TGCGCCAGCAGTGAAGGGGGACTAGCGGGATACGAGCAGTACTTC
TRBV4-2	TRBJ2-7	TRBD2	-	CASSLLSQLAGESPLEQYF	TGTGCCAGCAGCCTTCTAAGTCAGCTAGCGGGAGAATCTCCGCTCGAGCAGTACTTC
TRBV19	TRBJ2-1	TRBD2	-	CASSILAGTLYNEQFF	TGTGCCAGTAGTATCCTAGCGGGGACACTCTACAATGAGCAGTTCTTC
TRBV18	TRBJ1-5	TRBD1	-	CASSPGQGDQPQHF	TGTGCCAGCTCACCGGGACAGGGCGATCAGCCCCAGCATTTT
TRBV5-1	TRBJ1-5	TRBD1	few	CASSLGTGGQPQHF	TGCGCCAGCAGCTTGGGGACAGGAGGACAGCCCCAGCATTTT
TRBV10-3	TRBJ2-1	TRBD2	few	CAISESLAGAEQFF	TGTGCCATCAGTGAGAGTCTAGCGGGAGCAGAGCAGTTCTTC
TRBV30	TRBJ1-3	-	once	CAWGYGDSFSTGNTIYF	TGTGCCTGGGGATATGGGGATTCTTTTTCTACTGGAAACACCATATATTTT
TRBV4-2	TRBJ1-4	TRBD1	-	CASSTGGQGTEKLFF	TGTGCCAGCAGCACCGGGGGACAGGGCACAGAAAAACTGTTTTTT
TRBV11-3	TRBJ1-1	TRBD1	-	CASSLGQGAEAFF	TGTGCCAGCAGTCTCGGACAGGGGGCTGAAGCTTTCTTT
TRBV5-1	TRBJ1-5	TRBD1	-	CASSVGQGIGNQPQHF	TGCGCCAGCAGCGTGGGACAGGGTATAGGGAATCAGCCCCAGCATTTT
TRBV7-8	TRBJ1-5	-	-	CASSSDRTQPQHF	TGTGCCAGCAGCTCCGATCGGACTCAGCCCCAGCATTTT
TRBV9	TRBJ2-7	TRBD1	-	CASSPDRDEQYF	TGTGCCAGCAGCCCGGACAGGGACGAGCAGTACTTC
TRBV11-2	TRBJ1-2	-	-	CASSFLGYGYTF	TGTGCCAGCAGCTTCCTGGGCTATGGCTACACCTTC
TRBV9	TRBJ2-5	-	-	CASQPGAKETQYF	TGTGCCAGCCAACCCGGGGCAAAAGAGACCCAGTACTTC
TRBV10-3	TRBJ2-2	-	-	CAISDSRGTGELFF	TGTGCCATCAGTGATTCCCGGGGAACCGGGGAGCTGTTTTTT
TRBV1	TRBJ2-1	-	-	CTSSQDPGGRGTYNEQFF	TGCACCAGCAGCCAAGATCCTGGGGGGAGGGGCACCTACAATGAGCAGTTCTTC